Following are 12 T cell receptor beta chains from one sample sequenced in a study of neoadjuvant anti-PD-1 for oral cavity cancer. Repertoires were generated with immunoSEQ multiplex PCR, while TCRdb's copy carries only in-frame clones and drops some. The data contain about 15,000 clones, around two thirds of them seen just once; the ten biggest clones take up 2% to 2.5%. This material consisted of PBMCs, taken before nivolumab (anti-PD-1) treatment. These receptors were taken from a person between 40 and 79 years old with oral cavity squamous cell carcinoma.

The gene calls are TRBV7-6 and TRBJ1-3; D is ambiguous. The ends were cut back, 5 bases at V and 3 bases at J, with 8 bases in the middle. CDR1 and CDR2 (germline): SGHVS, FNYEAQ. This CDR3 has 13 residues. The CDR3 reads CASSDLNGNTIYF. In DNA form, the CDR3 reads TGTGCCAGCAGCGACTTGAATGGAAACACCATATATTTT.

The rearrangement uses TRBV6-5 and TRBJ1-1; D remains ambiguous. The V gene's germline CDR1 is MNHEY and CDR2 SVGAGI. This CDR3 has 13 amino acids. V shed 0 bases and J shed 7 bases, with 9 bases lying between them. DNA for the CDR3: TGTGCCAGCAGTTACTCTTACGGGCGTGAAGCTTTCTTT. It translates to CASSYSYGREAFF.

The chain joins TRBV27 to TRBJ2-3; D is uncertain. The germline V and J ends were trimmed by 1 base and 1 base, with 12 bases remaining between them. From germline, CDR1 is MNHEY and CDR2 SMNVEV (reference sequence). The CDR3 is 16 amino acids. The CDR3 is CASSLYRVPRTDTQYF. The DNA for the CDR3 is TGTGCCAGCAGTTTATACCGAGTACCTCGCACAGATACGCAGTATTTT.

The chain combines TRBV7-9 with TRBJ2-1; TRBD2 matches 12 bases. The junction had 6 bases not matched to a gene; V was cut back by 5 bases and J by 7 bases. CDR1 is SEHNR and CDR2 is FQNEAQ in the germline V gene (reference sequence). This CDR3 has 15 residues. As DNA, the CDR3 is TGTGCCAGCAGCCATACTAGCGGGAGGCCAAATGAGCAGTTCTTC. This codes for CASSHTSGRPNEQFF.

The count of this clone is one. This CDR3 is CASSSPRRGQGVKNEQYF. CDR3 DNA: TGTGCCAGCAGTTCGCCCAGGAGGGGACAGGGGGTGAAGAACGAGCAGTACTTC. This rearrangement joins TRBV27 to TRBJ2-7, with TRBD1 matching 11 bases. This CDR3 has 18 residues. Germline trimming cut 4 bases from V and 5 bases from J; bases unmatched to any gene: 16. From germline, CDR1 is MNHEY and CDR2 SMNVEV (reference sequence).

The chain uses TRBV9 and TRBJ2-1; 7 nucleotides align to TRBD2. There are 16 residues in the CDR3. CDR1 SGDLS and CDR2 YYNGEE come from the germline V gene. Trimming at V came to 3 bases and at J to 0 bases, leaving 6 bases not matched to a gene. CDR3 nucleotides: TGTGCCAGCAGCGCTCGGGAGCGGGGCTCCTACAATGAGCAGTTCTTC. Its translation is CASSARERGSYNEQFF. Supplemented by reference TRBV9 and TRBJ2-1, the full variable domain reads DSGVTQTPKHLITATGQRVTLRCSPRSGDLSVYWYQQSLDQGLQFLIQYYNGEERAKGNILERFSAQQFPDLHSELNLSSLELGDSALYFCASSARERGSYNEQFFGPGTRLTVL.

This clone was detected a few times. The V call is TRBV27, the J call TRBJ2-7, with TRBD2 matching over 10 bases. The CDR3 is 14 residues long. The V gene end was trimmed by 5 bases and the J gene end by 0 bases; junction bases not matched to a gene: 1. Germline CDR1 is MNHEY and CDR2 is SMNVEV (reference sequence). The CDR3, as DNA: TGTGCCAGCAGTCCTAGCGGGGGCTCCTACGAGCAGTACTTC. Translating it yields CASSPSGGSYEQYF.

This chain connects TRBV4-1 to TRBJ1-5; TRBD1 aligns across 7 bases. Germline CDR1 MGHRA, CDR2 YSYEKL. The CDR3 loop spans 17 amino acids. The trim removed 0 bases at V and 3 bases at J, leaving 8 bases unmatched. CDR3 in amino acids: CASSQEGGTVINQPQHF. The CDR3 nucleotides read TGCGCCAGCAGCCAAGAGGGCGGGACAGTTATCAATCAGCCCCAGCATTTT.

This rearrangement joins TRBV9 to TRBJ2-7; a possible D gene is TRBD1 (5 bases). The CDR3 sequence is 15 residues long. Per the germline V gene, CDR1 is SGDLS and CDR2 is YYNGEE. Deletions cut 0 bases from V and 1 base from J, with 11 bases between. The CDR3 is CASSVGAGWSYEQYF. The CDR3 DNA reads TGTGCCAGCAGCGTAGGGGCAGGGTGGTCCTACGAGCAGTACTTC.

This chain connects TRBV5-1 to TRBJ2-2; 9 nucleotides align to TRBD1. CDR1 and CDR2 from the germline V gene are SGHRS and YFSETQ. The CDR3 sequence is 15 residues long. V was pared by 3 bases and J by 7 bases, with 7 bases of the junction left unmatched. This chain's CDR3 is CASSSRDRANGELFF. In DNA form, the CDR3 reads TGCGCCAGCAGCTCCCGGGACAGGGCTAACGGGGAGCTGTTTTTT.

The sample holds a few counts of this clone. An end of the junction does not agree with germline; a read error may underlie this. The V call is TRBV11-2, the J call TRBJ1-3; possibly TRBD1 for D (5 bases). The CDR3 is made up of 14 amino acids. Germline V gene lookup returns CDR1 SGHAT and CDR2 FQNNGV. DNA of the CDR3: TGTGCCAGCAGCCCCCAGGGTGTTGGAGACACCATATATTTT. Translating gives CASSPQGVGDTIYF.

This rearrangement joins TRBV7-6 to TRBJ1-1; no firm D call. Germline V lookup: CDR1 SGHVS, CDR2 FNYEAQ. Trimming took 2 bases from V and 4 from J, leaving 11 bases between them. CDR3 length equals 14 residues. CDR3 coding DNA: TGTGCCAGCAGCTTATTGCGGGAAGGCACTGAAGCTTTCTTT. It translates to CASSLLREGTEAFF.